Following are 11 T cell receptor beta chains from one sample sequenced in a study of shared clonotypes between healthy human individuals. Naivety among CD8 cells was defined by CD45RO negativity and positive CCR7 selection, thereby excluding terminally differentiated effector memory CD45RA+ cells. Using immunoSEQ multiplex PCR, the repertoire was profiled, and TCRdb retains in-frame clones only, with some absent. The table has a few hundred thousand clones, about 95% seen once. The sample consisted of naive CD8+ T cells sorted from blood. These receptors all come from a woman aged 25 to 39 in good health.

Points on this clone: Because the CDR3 is missing its conserved closing phenylalanine or tryptophan, this is likely a read error. The limits of the CDR3 on the DNA are not certain, so only TCRdb's listed CDR3 is given. This chain connects TRBV9 to TRBJ1-2; no check of the table's D call, TRBD1, against the DNA was made. Germline loops: CDR1 SGDLS, CDR2 YYNGEE. With termini counted, the CDR3 has 12 amino acids. CDR3 amino acids: CASSIKTGCPLY.

The chain couples TRBV5-4 to TRBJ2-5; D is possibly TRBD1 or TRBD2 (6 bases each). The CDR3 runs 13 residues. The germline CDR1 and CDR2 sequences are SGHNT and YYREEE (reference sequence). The V gene lost 5 bases and the J gene lost 5 bases, with 13 bases spanning the gap. CDR3 loop: CASSWGAGETQYF. As DNA, the CDR3 is TGTGCCAGCAGTTGGGGGGCGGGGGAGACCCAGTACTTC.

The V call is TRBV6-6, the J call TRBJ1-4; no clear D. CDR1 is MNHNY, CDR2 SVGAGI, per germline (reference sequence). The CDR3 length is 16 residues. The germline V and J ends were trimmed by 3 bases and 8 bases, with 19 bases remaining between them. CDR3 amino acids: CASSYGSDEGWEKLFF. The DNA of the CDR3 is TGTGCCAGCAGTTATGGGTCGGACGAGGGATGGGAAAAACTGTTTTTT.

CDR3 region: CASSFRTYQPQHF. The CDR3 DNA reads TGTGCCAGCAGTTTCAGAACGTACCAGCCCCAGCATTTT. The J gene is TRBJ1-5, the V gene TRBV7-8, with D hard to call. The CDR3 runs 13 residues. Germline-derived CDR1 and CDR2 are SGHVS and FQNEAQ. Trimming removed 6 bases from V and 7 bases from J, with 13 bases in between.

The rearrangement uses TRBV2 and TRBJ2-7; unclear D gene. With 1 base removed from V and 4 bases from J, the gap between germline ends came to 8 bases. The germline gives CDR1 SNHLY, CDR2 FYNNEI. The CDR3 contains 13 residues. CDR3 DNA sequence: TGTGCCAGCAGTGAAGGTGTGGGATACGAGCAGTACTTC. Translating gives CASSEGVGYEQYF.

The chain joins TRBV28 to TRBJ1-5; 7 bases agree with TRBD1. The J segment lost 0 bases and the V segment lost 0 bases, leaving 8 bases of the junction unmatched. Germline values: CDR1 MDHEN, CDR2 SYDVKM. The CDR3 consists of 18 residues. The CDR3 coding sequence is TGTGCCAGCAGTTTATGGCCGACAGGGACATATAGCAATCAGCCCCAGCATTTT. It is translated as CASSLWPTGTYSNQPQHF.

The chain is built from TRBV5-6 and TRBJ2-7; a weak D match, TRBD2 (6 bases). Germline CDR1 is SGHDT and CDR2 is YYEEEE. The V and J ends lost 4 bases and 3 bases respectively, with 17 bases between them. There are 15 residues in the CDR3. DNA for the CDR3: TGTGCCAGCAGCGATATCAGGGACTCCAACTACGAGCAGTACTTC. This translates into CASSDIRDSNYEQYF. Together with reference TRBV5-6 and TRBJ2-7, the CDR3 gives the full variable domain: DAGVTQSPTHLIKTRGQQVTLRCSPKSGHDTVSWYQQALGQGPQFIFQYYEEEERQRGNFPDRFSGHQFPNYSSELNVNALLLGDSALYLCASSDIRDSNYEQYFGPGTRLTVT.

V is TRBV19 and J is TRBJ2-7; D not certain. V lost 0 bases to trimming and J lost 0 bases, with 9 bases between them. The CDR3 is 15 residues long. Germline V gene data show CDR1 as LNHDA and CDR2 as SQIVND (reference sequence). CDR3 region: CASSIDRTGSYEQYF. CDR3 sequence (DNA): TGTGCCAGTAGTATAGATCGGACGGGCTCCTACGAGCAGTACTTC.

This clone occurred once. This sequence joins TRBV13 and TRBJ1-5, with D possibly being TRBD1 (5 bases). The CDR3 sequence is 14 residues long. Trimming cost V 2 bases and J 5 bases, with 10 bases left between them. Germline CDR1 PRHDT, CDR2 FYEKMQ (reference sequence). CDR3 DNA sequence: TGTGCCAGCAGCTTATCGTCGGGGGATCAGCCCCAGCATTTT. It translates to CASSLSSGDQPQHF.

This clone was observed a single time. The chain carries TRBV6-6 and TRBJ2-2; D ambiguous. This CDR3 spans 12 amino acids. V dropped 6 bases and J dropped 9 bases, with 11 bases sitting between them. Germline CDR1 and CDR2: MNHNY and SVGAGI (reference sequence). The CDR3 region is CASREKTWELFF. The CDR3 coding sequence is TGTGCCAGCAGGGAGAAGACTTGGGAGCTGTTTTTT.

The chain employs TRBV2 and TRBJ2-1; 9 bases fit TRBD2. CDR3 size: 16 residues. From germline, CDR1 is SNHLY and CDR2 FYNNEI. J gave up 6 bases and V 0 bases, and 6 bases lay outside the gene matches. CDR3 protein: CASSEAAGGHSNEQFF. Written as DNA, the CDR3 is TGTGCCAGCAGTGAAGCGGCGGGAGGGCATTCCAATGAGCAGTTCTTC.